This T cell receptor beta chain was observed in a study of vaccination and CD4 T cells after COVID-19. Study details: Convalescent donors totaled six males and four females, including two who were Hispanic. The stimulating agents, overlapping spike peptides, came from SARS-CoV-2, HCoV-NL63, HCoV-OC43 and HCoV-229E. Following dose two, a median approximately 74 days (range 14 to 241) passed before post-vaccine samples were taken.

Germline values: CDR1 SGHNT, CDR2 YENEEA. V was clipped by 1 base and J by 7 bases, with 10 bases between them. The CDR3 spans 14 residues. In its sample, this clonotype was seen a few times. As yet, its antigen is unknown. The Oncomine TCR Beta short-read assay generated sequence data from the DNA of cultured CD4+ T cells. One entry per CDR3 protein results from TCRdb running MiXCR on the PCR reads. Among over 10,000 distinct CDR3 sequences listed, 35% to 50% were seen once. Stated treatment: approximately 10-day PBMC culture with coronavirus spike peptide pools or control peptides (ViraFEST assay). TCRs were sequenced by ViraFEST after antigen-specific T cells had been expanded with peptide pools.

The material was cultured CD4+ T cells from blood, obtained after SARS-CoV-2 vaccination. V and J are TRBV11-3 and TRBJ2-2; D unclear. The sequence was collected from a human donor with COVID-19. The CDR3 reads CASSLGGDGGELFF. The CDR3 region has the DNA TGTGCCAGCAGCTTAGGAGGTGATGGCGGGGAGCTGTTTTTT.